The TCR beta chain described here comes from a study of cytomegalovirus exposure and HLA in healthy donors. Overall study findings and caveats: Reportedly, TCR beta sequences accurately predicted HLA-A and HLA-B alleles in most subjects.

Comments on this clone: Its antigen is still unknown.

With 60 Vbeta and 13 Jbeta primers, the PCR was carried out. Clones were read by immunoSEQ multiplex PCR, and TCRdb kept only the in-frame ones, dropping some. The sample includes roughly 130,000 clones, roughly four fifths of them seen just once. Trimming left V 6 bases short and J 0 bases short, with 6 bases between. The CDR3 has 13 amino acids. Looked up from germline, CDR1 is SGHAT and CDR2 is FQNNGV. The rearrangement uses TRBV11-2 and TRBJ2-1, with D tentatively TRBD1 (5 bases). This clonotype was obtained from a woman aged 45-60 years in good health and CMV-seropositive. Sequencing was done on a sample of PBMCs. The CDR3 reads CASRDNSYNEQFF. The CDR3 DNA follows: TGTGCCAGCAGGGACAACTCCTACAATGAGCAGTTCTTC.